A selection of T cell receptor beta chains follows, all from one sample in a study of cytotoxic CD8 clonotypes in ibrutinib-treated CLL. Repertoires were generated with immunoSEQ multiplex PCR, while TCRdb's copy carries only in-frame clones and drops some. The data hold 300,000 to 350,000 clones, with 80% observed a single time. Specimen: PBMCs, collected before ibrutinib treatment. The receptor source for this set is a human donor with chronic lymphocytic leukemia. CDR3s include the opening cysteine and the closing phenylalanine or tryptophan. D genes are given only for firm matches. Some rows mark clone size as missing; the rest say once, few, many or name a class of expanded clone.

d_gene	abundance	j_gene	v_gene	CDR3aa	CDR3nt
TRBD2	.	TRBJ2-2	TRBV7-9	CASSQGLAGGFYTGELFF	TGTGCCAGCAGTCAGGGACTAGCGGGAGGATTTTACACCGGGGAGCTGTTTTTT
TRBD1	.	TRBJ1-4	TRBV30	CATSSGGGGEKLFF	TGTGCCACCTCCTCAGGGGGCGGGGGTGAAAAACTGTTTTTT
.	.	TRBJ2-4	TRBV5-1	CASREEAAGNIQYF	TGCGCCAGCAGGGAGGAGGCCGCCGGAAACATTCAGTACTTC
TRBD2	.	TRBJ2-5	TRBV4-3	CASSQEVTSGRSGETQYF	TGCGCCAGCAGCCAAGAAGTGACTAGCGGGAGGTCGGGAGAGACCCAGTACTTC
.	once	TRBJ2-7	TRBV30	CAWSANGRYEQYF	TGTGCCTGGAGTGCCAATGGACGCTACGAGCAGTACTTC
TRBD2	once	TRBJ2-7	TRBV2	CASSRLAGGSYEQYF	TGTGCCAGCAGCCGCCTAGCGGGAGGCTCCTACGAGCAGTACTTC
.	.	TRBJ2-5	TRBV27	CASSLSLGSLETQYF	TGTGCCAGCAGTTTATCGTTGGGGAGTCTAGAGACCCAGTACTTC
.	.	TRBJ1-3	TRBV27	CASSIPKYF	TGTGCCAGCAGTATCCCAAAATATTTT
TRBD2	.	TRBJ2-5	TRBV6-6	CASSYMGLGGETQYF	TGTGCCAGCAGTTACATGGGACTAGGGGGGGAGACCCAGTACTTC
.	.	TRBJ1-1	TRBV14	CASSQEGPKLIF	TGTGCCAGCAGCCAAGAAGGCCCGAAGCTGATCTTT
TRBD2	.	TRBJ2-7	TRBV29-1	CSVEGLVTSDHEQYF	TGCAGCGTTGAAGGTCTCGTGACTAGCGACCACGAGCAGTACTTC
.	.	TRBJ2-5	TRBV20-1	CSAKPQETQYF	TGCAGTGCTAAGCCTCAAGAGACCCAGTACTTC
TRBD1	few	TRBJ1-2	TRBV4-1	CASSQARDRFNYGYTF	TGCGCCAGCAGCCAAGCCCGGGACAGATTTAACTATGGCTACACCTTC
.	.	TRBJ1-5	TRBV14	CASSLENFDQPQHF	TGTGCCAGCAGCCTAGAAAACTTCGATCAGCCCCAGCATTTT
.	.	TRBJ1-5	TRBV27	CASSLASSGSMPQHF	TGTGCCAGCAGTTTAGCCAGCTCCGGGTCAATGCCCCAGCATTTT
.	once	TRBJ2-1	TRBV10-3	CAISEPSGLQFF	TGTGCCATCAGTGAGCCCAGCGGGCTGCAGTTCTTC
TRBD2	.	TRBJ2-5	TRBV7-2	CASSPRTSGRGETQYF	TGTGCCAGCAGCCCCCGGACTAGCGGGAGAGGAGAGACCCAGTACTTC
TRBD2	.	TRBJ2-4	TRBV11-2	CASRDIGLEARNIQYF	TGTGCCAGCAGGGACATCGGACTAGAGGCGCGGAACATTCAGTACTTC
TRBD2	.	TRBJ2-3	TRBV28	CASPPGLASSTDTQYF	TGTGCCAGCCCTCCCGGACTAGCGTCTAGCACAGATACGCAGTATTTT
.	.	TRBJ1-1	TRBV28	CASSLSSGGNTEAFF	TGTGCCAGCAGTTTATCCTCGGGGGGGAACACTGAAGCTTTCTTT
TRBD1	.	TRBJ1-2	TRBV7-3	CASSHRGLDGYTF	TGTGCCAGCAGCCACAGGGGGCTCGATGGCTACACCTTC
.	.	TRBJ1-5	TRBV4-3	CASSQTPGGNQPQHF	TGCGCCAGCAGCCAAACCCCGGGGGGTAATCAGCCCCAGCATTTT
TRBD2	.	TRBJ2-3	TRBV30	CAWGGLESPDTQYF	TGTGCCTGGGGTGGACTAGAGAGTCCAGATACGCAGTATTTT
TRBD1	.	TRBJ1-1	TRBV25-1	CASSPRQGLGTSEAFF	TGTGCCAGCAGTCCTAGACAGGGTCTTGGTACTTCTGAAGCTTTCTTT
.	.	TRBJ2-7	TRBV19	CATKAYRETGEQYF	TGTGCCACCAAAGCGTACAGGGAGACTGGCGAGCAGTACTTC
.	.	TRBJ2-7	TRBV30	CAWSRTPYEQYF	TGTGCCTGGAGCCGGACGCCCTACGAGCAGTACTTC
.	.	TRBJ2-5	TRBV5-1	CASSLEGGLSQETQYF	TGCGCCAGCAGCTTGGAAGGGGGACTATCGCAAGAGACCCAGTACTTC
TRBD2	.	TRBJ2-1	TRBV11-2	CASRIIAGGVDNEQFF	TGTGCCAGCAGAATAATAGCGGGAGGGGTCGACAATGAGCAGTTCTTC
TRBD1	.	TRBJ2-4	TRBV10-3	CAISDGDRTGSIQYF	TGTGCCATCAGTGATGGGGACAGAACGGGGAGCATTCAGTACTTC
TRBD1	.	TRBJ1-5	TRBV27	CASSLQGGFGNQPQHF	TGTGCCAGCAGTTTACAGGGGGGGTTTGGCAATCAGCCCCAGCATTTT
TRBD2	few	TRBJ2-7	TRBV2	CASSSWTSGNYEQYF	TGTGCCAGCAGCTCCTGGACTAGCGGGAACTACGAGCAGTACTTC
.	.	TRBJ2-7	TRBV27	CASSPAQVDYEQYF	TGTGCCAGCAGCCCAGCCCAGGTGGACTACGAGCAGTACTTC
.	.	TRBJ2-5	TRBV29-1	CSVSTQYQETQYF	TGCAGCGTTTCTACACAGTACCAAGAGACCCAGTACTTC
.	.	TRBJ2-7	TRBV19	CASSIRPGSYEQYF	TGTGCCAGTAGTATACGGCCGGGCTCCTACGAGCAGTACTTC
.	.	TRBJ1-2	TRBV9	CASSAEWTSSRGYTF	TGTGCCAGCAGCGCCGAGTGGACATCCTCGCGAGGCTACACCTTC
.	once	TRBJ2-4	TRBV10-2	CASSESGDLAKNIQYF	TGCGCCAGCAGTGAATCCGGGGATCTAGCCAAAAACATTCAGTACTTC
.	few	TRBJ1-1	TRBV10-3	CAISGGWTEAFF	TGTGCCATCAGTGGAGGGTGGACTGAAGCTTTCTTT
TRBD1	few	TRBJ2-7	TRBV5-1	CASSPGDSTPYEQYF	TGCGCCAGCAGCCCCGGGGACAGTACCCCCTACGAGCAGTACTTC
TRBD2	.	TRBJ2-1	TRBV7-8	CASSPGLAGENEQFF	TGTGCCAGCAGCCCCGGACTAGCGGGAGAAAATGAGCAGTTCTTC
.	few	TRBJ1-2	TRBV2	CASTGGYTF	TGTGCCAGCACCGGTGGCTACACCTTC